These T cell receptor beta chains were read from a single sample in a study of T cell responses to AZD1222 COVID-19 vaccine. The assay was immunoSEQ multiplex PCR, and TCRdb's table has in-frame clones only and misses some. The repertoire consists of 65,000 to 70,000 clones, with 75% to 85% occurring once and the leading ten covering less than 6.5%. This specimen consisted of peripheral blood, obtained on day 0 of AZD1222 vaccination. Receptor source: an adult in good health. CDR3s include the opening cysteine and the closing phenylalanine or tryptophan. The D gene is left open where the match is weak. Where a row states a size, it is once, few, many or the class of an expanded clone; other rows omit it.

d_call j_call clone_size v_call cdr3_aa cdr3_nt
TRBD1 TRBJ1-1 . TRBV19 CASRQGRNTEAFF TGTGCCAGCAGACAGGGGCGGAACACTGAAGCTTTCTTT
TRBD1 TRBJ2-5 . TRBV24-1 CATSDSRGGWSQETQYF TGTGCCACCAGTGATTCCCGAGGGGGCTGGTCACAAGAGACCCAGTACTTC
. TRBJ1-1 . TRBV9 CASSVAPQGYTEAFF TGTGCCAGCAGCGTAGCCCCCCAGGGATACACTGAAGCTTTCTTT
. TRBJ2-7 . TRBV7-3 CASSSLGGGSYEQYF TGTGCCAGCAGCTCCCTGGGGGGTGGCTCCTACGAGCAGTACTTC
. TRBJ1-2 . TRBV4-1 CASSQVIQYGYTF TGCGCCAGCAGCCAAGTAATTCAGTATGGCTACACCTTC
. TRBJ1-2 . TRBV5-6 CASSLNRAGYTF TGTGCCAGCAGCTTGAACAGGGCTGGCTACACCTTC
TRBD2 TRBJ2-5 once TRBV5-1 CASSATSGVAETQYF TGCGCCAGCAGCGCAACTAGCGGGGTGGCGGAGACCCAGTACTTC
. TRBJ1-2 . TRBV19 CASSIGLGYTF TGTGCCAGTAGTATCGGGCTTGGCTACACCTTC
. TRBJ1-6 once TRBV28 CASLPTIRDSPLHF TGTGCCAGCCTCCCGACAATCAGAGATTCACCCCTCCACTTT
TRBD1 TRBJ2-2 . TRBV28 CASNAGGLTGELFF TGTGCCAGCAATGCAGGGGGATTAACCGGGGAGCTGTTTTTT
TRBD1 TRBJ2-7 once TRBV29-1 CSVEGKQGARSYEQYF TGCAGCGTTGAAGGAAAACAGGGGGCGCGTTCCTACGAGCAGTACTTC
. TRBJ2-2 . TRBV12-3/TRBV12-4 CASSLVGGLELFF TGTGCCAGCAGTTTAGTGGGCGGGCTCGAGCTGTTTTTT
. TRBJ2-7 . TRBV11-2 CASSYTIYEQYF TGTGCCAGCAGCTACACCATATACGAGCAGTACTTC
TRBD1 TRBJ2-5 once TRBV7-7 CASSFGGTGPLETQYF TGTGCCAGCAGCTTCGGCGGGACAGGGCCCTTGGAGACCCAGTACTTC
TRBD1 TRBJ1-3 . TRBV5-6 CASSFGPQGEGNTIYF TGTGCCAGCAGCTTTGGACCGCAGGGGGAAGGAAACACCATATATTTT
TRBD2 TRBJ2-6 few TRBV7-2 CASRPASGGAAGANVLTF TGTGCCAGCAGGCCAGCTAGCGGGGGGGCCGCTGGGGCCAACGTCCTGACTTTC
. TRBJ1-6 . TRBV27 CASSLNGVSPLHF TGTGCCAGCAGTTTAAATGGGGTTTCACCCCTCCACTTT
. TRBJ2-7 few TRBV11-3 CASSLPARVYEQYF TGTGCCAGCAGCTTACCAGCCAGGGTCTACGAGCAGTACTTC
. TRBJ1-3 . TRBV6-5 CASSKDTNSGNTIYF TGTGCCAGCAGTAAGGACACCAACTCTGGAAACACCATATATTTT
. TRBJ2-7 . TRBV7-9 CASSPPDQRNYEQYF TGTGCCAGCAGCCCGCCCGACCAGCGTAACTACGAGCAGTACTTC
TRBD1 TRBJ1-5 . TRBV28 CASSPRTGWGNQPQHF TGTGCCAGCAGCCCCCGGACAGGTTGGGGCAATCAGCCCCAGCATTTT
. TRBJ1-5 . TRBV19 CASSIEGVGNQPQHF TGTGCCAGTAGTATAGAGGGGGTGGGCAATCAGCCCCAGCATTTT
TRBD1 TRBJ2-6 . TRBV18 CASSPGQGAPGANVLTF TGTGCCAGCTCACCGGGACAGGGGGCGCCTGGGGCCAACGTCCTGACTTTC
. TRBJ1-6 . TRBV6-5 CASSYKGLGYNSPLHF TGTGCCAGCAGTTACAAGGGCCTCGGCTATAATTCACCCCTCCACTTT
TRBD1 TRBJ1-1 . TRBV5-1 CASSLATGGLRNTEAFF TGCGCCAGCAGCTTGGCGACAGGGGGGTTGAGAAACACTGAAGCTTTCTTT
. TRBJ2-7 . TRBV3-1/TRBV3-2 CASSQGGLGLYEQYF TGTGCCAGCAGCCAAGGGGGCTTAGGACTTTACGAGCAGTACTTC
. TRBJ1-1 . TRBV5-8 CASSLGGGWNTEAFF TGTGCCAGCAGCTTGGGAGGGGGGTGGAACACTGAAGCTTTCTTT
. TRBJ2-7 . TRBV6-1 CASSELGSYFSYEQYF TGTGCCAGCAGTGAATTGGGGTCCTATTTCTCCTACGAGCAGTACTTC
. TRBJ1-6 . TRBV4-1 CASSQQEYNSPLHF TGCGCCAGCAGCCAACAGGAGTATAATTCACCCCTCCACTTT
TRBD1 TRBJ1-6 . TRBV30 CAWTDRGGSPLHF TGTGCCTGGACGGACAGGGGAGGATCACCCCTCCACTTT
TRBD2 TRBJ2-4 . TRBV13 CASSFVAGGLNIQYF TGTGCCAGCAGCTTTGTAGCGGGGGGGCTTAACATTCAGTACTTC
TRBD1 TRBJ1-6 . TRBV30 CAWSGQTGGSITQYNSPLHF TGTGCCTGGAGTGGACAGACAGGGGGATCTATAACACAATATAATTCACCCCTCCACTTT
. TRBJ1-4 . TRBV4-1 CASSRKQGWTNEKLFF TGCGCCAGCAGCCGGAAACAGGGTTGGACTAATGAAAAACTGTTTTTT
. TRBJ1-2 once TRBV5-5 CASSNGAGYTF TGTGCCAGCAGCAACGGCGCTGGCTACACCTTC
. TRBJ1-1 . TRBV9 CASSVGQGAEAFF TGTGCCAGCAGCGTTGGCCAAGGGGCTGAAGCTTTCTTT
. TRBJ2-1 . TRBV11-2 CASSLFAKGGRNNEQFF TGTGCCAGCAGCTTATTTGCGAAGGGGGGTAGGAACAATGAGCAGTTCTTC
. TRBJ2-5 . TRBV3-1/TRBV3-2 CASSQGVGTLQETQYF TGTGCCAGCAGCCAAGGGGTAGGGACTTTGCAAGAGACCCAGTACTTC
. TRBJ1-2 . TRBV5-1 CASSLEAGGGYTF TGCGCCAGCAGCTTGGAAGCAGGAGGTGGCTACACCTTC
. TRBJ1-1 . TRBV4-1 CASSLGAVGGNTEAFF TGCGCCAGCAGCCTCGGTGCGGTGGGGGGGAACACTGAAGCTTTCTTT
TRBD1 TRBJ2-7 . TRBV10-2 CASSESMGTGGYEQYF TGCGCCAGCAGTGAGTCGATGGGGACAGGGGGCTACGAGCAGTACTTC
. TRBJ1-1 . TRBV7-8 CASSLFSPQGNTEAFF TGTGCCAGCAGCTTATTTTCCCCACAGGGGAACACTGAAGCTTTCTTT
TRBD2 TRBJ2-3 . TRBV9 CASSGSGGVADTQYF TGTGCCAGCAGCGGTAGCGGGGGGGTCGCAGATACGCAGTATTTT
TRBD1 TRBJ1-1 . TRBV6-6 CASSYRDRAPETEAFF TGTGCCAGCAGTTACAGAGACAGGGCCCCGGAGACTGAAGCTTTCTTT
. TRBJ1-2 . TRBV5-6 CASSFQGPNYGYTF TGTGCCAGCAGCTTCCAGGGGCCTAACTATGGCTACACCTTC
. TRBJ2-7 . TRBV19 CASSIWDGGGTYEQYF TGTGCCAGTAGTATATGGGATGGGGGCGGAACCTACGAGCAGTACTTC
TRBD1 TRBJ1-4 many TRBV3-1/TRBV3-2 CASSLGQVNEKLFF TGTGCCAGCAGCCTTGGACAGGTTAATGAAAAACTGTTTTTT
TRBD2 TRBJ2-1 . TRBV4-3 CASSQRLAGSYNEQFF TGCGCCAGCAGCCAAAGACTAGCGGGGTCCTACAATGAGCAGTTCTTC
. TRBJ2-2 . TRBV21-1 CASSKEGTGELFF TGTGCCAGCAGCAAAGAAGGGACCGGGGAGCTGTTTTTT
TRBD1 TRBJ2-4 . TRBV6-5 CASSTRQGFIQYF TGTGCCAGCAGTACCCGACAGGGGTTTATTCAGTACTTC
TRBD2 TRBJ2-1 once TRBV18 CASSPTAGVENEQFF TGTGCCAGCTCACCAACAGCGGGGGTGGAGAATGAGCAGTTCTTC
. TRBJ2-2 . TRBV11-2 CASSRERPGVSGELFF TGTGCCAGCAGTCGTGAGCGGCCGGGGGTCTCCGGGGAGCTGTTTTTT
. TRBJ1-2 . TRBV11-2 CASSRTGPGYTF TGTGCCAGCAGCCGGACGGGTCCTGGCTACACCTTC
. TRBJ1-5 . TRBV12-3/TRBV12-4 CASSLQGPQHF TGTGCCAGCAGTTTACAGGGGCCCCAGCATTTT
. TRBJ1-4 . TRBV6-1 CASSEAGGNDEKLFF TGTGCCAGCAGTGAAGCGGGGGGTAACGATGAAAAACTGTTTTTT